The 31 T cell receptor beta chains in this list originate from one sample, sequenced in a study of shared clonotypes between healthy human individuals. Clones were sequenced by immunoSEQ multiplex PCR, and TCRdb holds only the in-frame ones, with some missing. The sample shows some 2.1 million clones, approximately 95% of them seen only once. Sequencing was performed on naive CD4+ T cells sorted from blood. Subset indicated: CD45RA+ positively selected. The origin of the receptors is a young man in good health.

The CDR3 coding sequence is TGTGCCAGCAGCTTAGAGGCCCAGGGGGGCTACACCTTC. It specifies CASSLEAQGGYTF. The chain couples TRBV7-2 to TRBJ1-2; tentative D call: TRBD1 (6 bases). The CDR3 totals 13 residues. Germline CDR1 is SGHTA and CDR2 is FQGNSA. Trimming cost V 1 base and J 8 bases, with 11 bases left between them. Drawing the rest from reference TRBV7-2 and TRBJ1-2, the complete variable domain is GAGVSQSPSNKVTEKGKDVELRCDPISGHTALYWYRQSLGQGLEFLIYFQGNSAPDKSGLPSDRFSAERTGGSVSTLTIQRTQQEDSAVYLCASSLEAQGGYTFGSGTRLTVV.

Concerning this clone itself: The sample has other DNA sequences that encode this CDR3 too. The chain couples TRBV19 to TRBJ2-7, with D possibly being TRBD2 (6 bases). V gave up 4 bases and J gave up 1 base, with 11 bases separating them. CDR3 length equals 14 residues. Germline CDR1 and CDR2: LNHDA and SQIVND (reference sequence). The CDR3 sequence: CASSTPGLSYEQYF. The CDR3 DNA is TGTGCCAGTAGTACCCCGGGACTTTCCTACGAGCAGTACTTC.

DNA for the CDR3: TGTGCCAGCAGCCAAGAGACAGGGGGCTCATGGGAGCTGTTTTTT. It translates to CASSQETGGSWELFF. This chain connects TRBV7-2 to TRBJ2-2, with 10 bases matching TRBD1. Germline CDR1 and CDR2: SGHTA and FQGNSA. The V gene end was trimmed by 5 bases and the J gene end by 9 bases; junction bases not matched to a gene: 9. This CDR3 region has 15 residues.

This chain connects TRBV14 to TRBJ2-7, with TRBD1 as a possible D gene (6 bases). The germline V and J ends were trimmed by 0 bases and 7 bases, with 16 bases remaining between them. The CDR3 loop spans 15 amino acids. The V gene's germline CDR1 is SGHDN and CDR2 FVKESK. The CDR3 spells CASSQDLGGQGEQYF. Here the CDR3 DNA reads TGTGCCAGCAGCCAAGATCTCGGCGGGCAGGGGGAGCAGTACTTC.

Regarding this clone: The same CDR3 arises from other DNA sequences in this sample as well. This chain connects TRBV6-5 to TRBJ1-3; TRBD1 matches at 7 bases. V was clipped by 2 bases and J by 0 bases; unmatched bases: 1. There are 15 residues in the CDR3. Germline-derived CDR1 and CDR2 are MNHEY and SVGAGI. The CDR3: CASSYGDSSGNTIYF. In DNA, the CDR3 is TGTGCCAGCAGTTACGGGGACAGCTCTGGAAACACCATATATTTT.

The chain has TRBV25-1 and TRBJ1-6; 8 positions match TRBD1. Germline V CDR1 and CDR2: MGHDK, SYGVNS. V lost 4 bases to trimming and J lost 9 bases; unmatched junction nucleotides: 11. There are 16 residues in the CDR3. The chain's CDR3 is CASSAARTGNGSPLHF. The CDR3 DNA reads TGTGCCAGCAGTGCGGCTCGGACAGGGAATGGTTCACCCCTCCACTTT.

The J gene is TRBJ1-2, the V gene TRBV11-2; 7 nucleotides match TRBD1. This CDR3 is 14 amino acids long. Trimming removed 5 bases from V and 4 bases from J; junction bases left unmatched: 7. Germline-derived CDR1 and CDR2 are SGHAT and FQNNGV. The CDR3 protein is CASSTQTGSYGYTF. In DNA, the CDR3 is TGTGCCAGCAGCACCCAGACAGGGAGCTATGGCTACACCTTC.

This chain uses TRBV27 with TRBJ2-7; no clear D. Germline V lookup: CDR1 MNHEY, CDR2 SMNVEV (reference sequence). V dropped 4 bases and J dropped 2 bases, with 15 bases sitting between them. The CDR3 is 15 amino acids. The CDR3 loop reads CASSYTTRAPYEQYF. CDR3 nucleotides: TGTGCCAGCAGTTACACAACTCGGGCCCCCTACGAGCAGTACTTC.

This chain links TRBV29-1 with TRBJ2-5; D possibly matches TRBD1 or TRBD2 (5 bases each). CDR1 is SQVTM and CDR2 is ANQGSEA in the germline V gene. With 5 bases removed from V and 1 base from J, the gap between germline ends came to 11 bases. The CDR3 has 13 amino acids. The CDR3 nucleotides read TGCAGCGTTTTCCGGGACGGCCAAGAGACCCAGTACTTC. Amino acids: CSVFRDGQETQYF.

The rearrangement links TRBV4-1 to TRBJ1-4; D is possibly TRBD1 (6 bases). CDR1 MGHRA and CDR2 YSYEKL come from the germline V gene. The CDR3 has 15 amino acids. Trimming took 4 bases from V and 0 from J, leaving 9 bases between them. CDR3 sequence reads: CASSRSGATNEKLFF. The CDR3 coding sequence is TGCGCCAGCAGCCGCTCAGGGGCAACTAATGAAAAACTGTTTTTT.

This chain connects TRBV6-1 to TRBJ2-3; D gene uncertain. Between the trimmed V and J ends, which lost 3 bases and 1 base, there was a span of 11 bases. Looked up from germline, CDR1 is MNHNS and CDR2 is SASEGT. The CDR3 is 15 amino acids. CDR3 bases: TGTGCCAGCAGTGATAGAAGAGGCCGCACAGATACGCAGTATTTT. It yields the protein CASSDRRGRTDTQYF.

The genes are TRBV27 and TRBJ1-2, with 8 bases matching TRBD1. J lost 8 bases, V lost 5 bases, and 10 bases had no gene match. Germline loops: CDR1 MNHEY, CDR2 SMNVEV (reference sequence). This CDR3 region has 14 residues. CDR3 DNA: TGTGCCAGCAGTCGGACAGGGATTGGGGGGGGCTACACCTTC. It translates to CASSRTGIGGGYTF.

The J gene is TRBJ2-3, the V gene TRBV5-1, with D perhaps TRBD1 (6 bases). CDR1 is SGHRS and CDR2 is YFSETQ in the germline V gene. This CDR3 is built from 13 residues. V was trimmed by 6 bases and J by 4 bases, leaving 12 bases between them. CDR3 nucleotides: TGCGCCAGCAACAGGGACATCGCAGATACGCAGTATTTT. This gives the protein CASNRDIADTQYF.

This sequence joins TRBV5-1 and TRBJ2-2, with 8 bases matching TRBD1. CDR1 SGHRS and CDR2 YFSETQ come from the germline V gene. The CDR3 sequence is 15 residues long. J was trimmed by 7 bases and V by 4 bases; bases with no gene match: 9. The CDR3 nucleotides read TGCGCCAGCAGCCTAGGGACAGGTGTGGTCGGGGAGCTGTTTTTT. This codes for CASSLGTGVVGELFF.

In DNA form, the CDR3 reads TGTGCCAGCAGCCCTGGTCCTCCTAACTATGGCTACACCTTC. Translation gives CASSPGPPNYGYTF. The chain links TRBV7-2 to TRBJ1-2; no clear D gene. The CDR3 has 14 amino acids. Trimming cost V 5 bases and J 0 bases, with 10 bases left between them. The V gene's germline CDR1 is SGHTA and CDR2 FQGNSA.

The chain links TRBV11-3 to TRBJ2-7, with TRBD2 identical over 8 bases. The CDR3 sequence is 14 residues long. Germline lookup yields CDR1 SGHNT and CDR2 YENEEA. With V trimmed by 5 bases and J by 4 bases, 7 bases remained unmatched. CDR3 nucleotide sequence: TGTGCCAGCAGCGCGGGGAGCGGGAGTTACGAGCAGTACTTC. Protein product: CASSAGSGSYEQYF.

This chain links TRBV7-9 with TRBJ2-7; 12 bases match TRBD1. After removal of 5 bases from V and 5 bases from J, the junction contained 7 bases not matched to a gene. CDR3 size: 15 residues. Germline CDR1 reads SEHNR; CDR2 reads FQNEAQ (reference sequence). The CDR3 nucleotides are TGTGCCAGCAGCGCGAGGGACAGGGGGCGCGACGAGCAGTACTTC. Translation gives CASSARDRGRDEQYF.

The chain couples TRBV6-1 to TRBJ1-2; no clear D. This CDR3 has 12 residues. The V gene lost 1 base and the J gene lost 6 bases, with 6 bases spanning the gap. Germline assignment: CDR1 MNHNS and CDR2 SASEGT. In DNA, the CDR3 is TGTGCCAGCAGTGAAGTGGGGAATGGCTACACCTTC. As protein: CASSEVGNGYTF.

The CDR3, as DNA: TGTGCCAGCAGCCCAAACAGGGGGCTAGGGACCGGGGAGCTGTTTTTT. As protein: CASSPNRGLGTGELFF. This chain joins TRBV6-6 and TRBJ2-2; TRBD1 aligns across 9 bases. The germline gives CDR1 MNHNY, CDR2 SVGAGI (reference sequence). J was trimmed by 5 bases and V by 6 bases; bases with no gene match: 10. The CDR3 consists of 16 residues.

The V and J genes are TRBV29-1 and TRBJ2-5; D may correspond to TRBD1 or TRBD2 (6 bases each). V dropped 6 bases and J dropped 5 bases, with 16 bases sitting between them. This CDR3 comprises 13 residues. Germline V gene data show CDR1 as SQVTM and CDR2 as ANQGSEA. CDR3 DNA sequence: TGCAGCGTACGGGGGCAGCCCGGGGAGACCCAGTACTTC. Amino acids: CSVRGQPGETQYF.

The chain is built from TRBV27 and TRBJ1-2; 7 bases match TRBD1. V dropped 6 bases and J dropped 4; count of bases not matched to a gene: 5. Germline V gene sequence: CDR1 MNHEY, CDR2 SMNVEV (reference sequence). The CDR3 consists of 13 residues. DNA for the CDR3: TGTGCCAGCAGCCACAGGGGCGGCTATGGCTACACCTTC. Translation: CASSHRGGYGYTF.

This clone came up once. This sequence joins TRBV6-6 and TRBJ2-5; 8 bases align to TRBD2. The end of the DNA aligns better with TRBJ2-7, so the J call may be wrong. The CDR3 loop spans 12 amino acids. The germline CDR1 and CDR2 sequences are MNHNY and SVGAGI (reference sequence). This CDR3 reads CASRSTSDEQYF. CDR3 nucleotide sequence: TGTGCCAGCAGGTCGACTAGCGACGAGCAGTACTTC.

The rearrangement joins TRBV5-5 to TRBJ1-2; D ambiguous. The CDR3 consists of 15 residues. The V gene lost 0 bases and the J gene lost 0 bases, with 9 bases spanning the gap. Germline CDR1 reads SGHKS; CDR2 reads YYEKEE (reference sequence). CDR3 in DNA: TGTGCCAGCAGCTTGGTCTTCGACACTAACTATGGCTACACCTTC. Amino acid sequence: CASSLVFDTNYGYTF.

This chain joins TRBV7-8 and TRBJ1-1, with 7 bases matching TRBD1. Germline CDR1 is SGHVS and CDR2 is FQNEAQ. There are 16 residues in the CDR3. J lost 1 base, V lost 3 bases, and 8 bases had no gene match. The CDR3 reads CASSLRPTGQNTEAFF. The CDR3 bases are TGTGCCAGCAGCTTGAGACCGACAGGGCAGAACACTGAAGCTTTCTTT. Based on the CDR3 plus reference TRBV7-8 and TRBJ1-1, the full variable domain is GAGVSQSPRYKVAKRGQDVALRCDPISGHVSLFWYQQALGQGPEFLTYFQNEAQLDKSGLPSDRFFAERPEGSVSTLKIQRTQQEDSAVYLCASSLRPTGQNTEAFFGQGTRLTVV.

This rearrangement joins TRBV29-1 to TRBJ2-1; D unresolved. Trimming removed 0 bases from V and 7 bases from J, with 10 bases in between. The CDR3 is 13 amino acids. Germline loops: CDR1 SQVTM, CDR2 ANQGSEA. Here the CDR3 reads CSVEETHYNEQFF. The DNA for the CDR3 is TGCAGCGTTGAAGAGACTCACTATAATGAGCAGTTCTTC.

This clone was seen only once. The rearrangement links TRBV10-3 to TRBJ2-7; D gene ambiguous. The V gene's germline CDR1 is ENHRY and CDR2 SYGVKD. V gave up 0 bases and J gave up 0 bases, with 3 bases separating them. This CDR3 comprises 13 residues. CDR3 coding DNA: TGTGCCATCAGTGAGTCTCACTCCTACGAGCAGTACTTC. It is translated as CAISESHSYEQYF.

Concerning this clone: This same CDR3 is encoded by further DNA sequences in the sample. The chain links TRBV18 to TRBJ1-5; 7 nucleotides agree with TRBD1. V shed 3 bases, J shed 4 bases, and the junction held 3 bases outside the gene matches. Germline-derived CDR1 and CDR2 are KGHSH and LQKENI. The CDR3 contains 14 residues. The CDR3 is CASSPLQGNQPQHF. The CDR3 DNA reads as TGTGCCAGCTCACCTTTACAGGGGAATCAGCCCCAGCATTTT.

This chain links TRBV4-1 with TRBJ1-6; D is perhaps TRBD1 (6 bases). Trimming pared 4 bases from V and 6 bases from J, leaving 16 bases between. The germline V gene encodes CDR1 MGHRA and CDR2 YSYEKL. The CDR3 is made up of 16 amino acids. CDR3 loop: CASSLSMGGLNSPLHF. As DNA, the CDR3 is TGCGCCAGCAGCCTATCGATGGGGGGGCTTAATTCACCCCTCCACTTT.

The V gene is TRBV6-5, the J gene TRBJ2-2; no clear D. Germline lookup yields CDR1 MNHEY and CDR2 SVGAGI. The CDR3 contains 14 residues. Trimming stripped 6 bases from V and 1 base from J, with 9 bases between. The CDR3 loop is CASSNRVNTGELFF. The DNA of the CDR3 is TGTGCCAGCAGCAATAGGGTGAACACCGGGGAGCTGTTTTTT.

Concerning this clone: Different DNA sequences within this sample yield the same CDR3. The chain links TRBV2 to TRBJ2-3; 7 bases align to TRBD2. The CDR3 loop spans 16 amino acids. In germline, CDR1 is SNHLY, CDR2 FYNNEI. The ends lost 3 bases at V and 5 bases at J; junction bases unmatched: 11. CDR3 residues: CASSEALRGYRDTQYF. The CDR3 coding sequence is TGTGCCAGCAGTGAGGCCCTGCGGGGGTATCGAGATACGCAGTATTTT.

The V and J genes are TRBV7-9 and TRBJ1-4; no reliable D call. Deletions cut 5 bases from V and 4 bases from J, with 5 bases between. The CDR3 runs 12 residues. Germline V gives CDR1 SEHNR, CDR2 FQNEAQ (reference sequence). The DNA of the CDR3 is TGTGCCAGCAGCCGAAATAATGAAAAACTGTTTTTT. This translates into CASSRNNEKLFF.